This T cell receptor beta chain was recovered during a study of blood T cell repertoires in COVID-19. Study details: The United States, Italy and Spain were the sources of the acute and convalescent COVID-19 samples. T cells, B-cell-depleted T cells, or PBMCs supplied cDNA or gDNA.

CDR3 length: 17 amino acids. The junction had 10 bases not matched to a gene; V was cut back by 8 bases and J by 0 bases. The germline CDR1 and CDR2 sequences are MDHEN and SYDVKM. Original handling: From reference gene primer amplification, estimates of nucleated cell counts were derived. The table came from immunoSEQ multiplex PCR; TCRdb's copy has only in-frame clones and leaves some out. The V and J calls and the clone size are those of that table, but D and trimming were determined from the DNA. The repertoire consists of 70,000 to 100,000 clones, with around 90% occurring once and the leading ten covering 3.5% to 5%. This clone was observed a single time.

This TCR derives from an elderly woman with active or convalescent COVID-19. J is TRBJ2-6 and V is TRBV28; 7 positions match TRBD1. Sequenced input: peripheral blood. In nucleotides, the CDR3 is TGTGCCAGCGCCGGTCGGGACAGACTCTCTGGGGCCAACGTCCTGACTTTC. Protein: CASAGRDRLSGANVLTF.